This T cell receptor (delta chain) was observed in a study of gamma-delta T cells after stem cell transplantation. TCRdb re-processed the RT-PCR reads via CATT. The sample gives 1,500 to 2,000 delta-chain clones, about 45% of which show up once; roughly half is in the top ten. Per germline, CDR1 GEAIGNYY and CDR2 EKD. This CDR3 spans 19 amino acids. Trimming pared 0 bases from V and 4 bases from J, leaving 29 bases between. This clone was counted between two and nine times. Different DNA sequences within this sample yield the same CDR3. The chain couples TRDV2 to TRDJ4; D call uncertain. The TCR sequence derives from a human donor. It is not recorded whose cells these are; they may come from a transplant donor. Sequencing input: gamma-delta T cells. The DNA of the CDR3 is TGTGCCTGTGACACCGTCATCCCCGCCAGTTCTTCTGGTGGTAAACCCCTGATCTTT. Its translation: CACDTVIPASSSGGKPLIF.